This TCR beta chain was captured by sequencing in a study of blood T cell repertoires in COVID-19. Study at large: Acute and convalescent COVID-19 specimens originated in the United States, Italy and Spain.

Germline V gene data show CDR1 as LGHNA and CDR2 as YNFKEQ. This CDR3 spans 15 amino acids. The ends lost 4 bases at V and 5 bases at J; junction bases unmatched: 7. Sequenced by immunoSEQ multiplex PCR; TCRdb stores in-frame clones only, minus some. The sample has more than 100,000 clones, over 75% seen once; the top ten hold 11%. The sequence was obtained from a man aged 80 or over with acute or convalescent COVID-19. The source material was peripheral blood. V and J are TRBV4-2 and TRBJ2-2; 7 bases match TRBD1. In DNA, the CDR3 is TGTGCCAGCAGCCCTACAGGGGTGATTACCGGGGAGCTGTTTTTT. Its protein is CASSPTGVITGELFF.